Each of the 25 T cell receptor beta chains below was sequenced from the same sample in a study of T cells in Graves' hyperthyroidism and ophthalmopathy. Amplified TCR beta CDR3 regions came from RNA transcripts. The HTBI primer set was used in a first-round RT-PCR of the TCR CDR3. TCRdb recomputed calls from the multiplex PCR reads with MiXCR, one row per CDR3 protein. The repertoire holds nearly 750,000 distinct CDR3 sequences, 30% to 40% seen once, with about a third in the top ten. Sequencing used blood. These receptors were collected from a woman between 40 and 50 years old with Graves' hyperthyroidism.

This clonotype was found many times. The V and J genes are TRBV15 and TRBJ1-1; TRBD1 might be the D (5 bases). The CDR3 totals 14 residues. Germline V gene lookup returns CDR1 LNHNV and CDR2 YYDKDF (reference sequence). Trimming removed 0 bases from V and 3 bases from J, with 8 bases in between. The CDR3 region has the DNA TGTGCCACCAGCAGAGATCTAGGGGACACTGAAGCTTTCTTT. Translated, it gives CATSRDLGDTEAFF.

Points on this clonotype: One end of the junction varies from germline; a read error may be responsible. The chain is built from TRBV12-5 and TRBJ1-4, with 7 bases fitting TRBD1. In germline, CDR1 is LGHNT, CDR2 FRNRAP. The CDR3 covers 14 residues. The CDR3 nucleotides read TGTGCCAGCAGTCAGACAGGGAGGACTGAAGAACTGTTTTTT. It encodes CASSQTGRTEELFF.

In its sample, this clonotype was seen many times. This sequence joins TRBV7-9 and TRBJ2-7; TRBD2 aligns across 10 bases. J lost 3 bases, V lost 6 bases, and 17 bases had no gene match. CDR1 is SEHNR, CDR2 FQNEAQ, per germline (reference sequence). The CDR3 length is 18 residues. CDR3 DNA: TGTGCCAGCAGAAGGGGGCCCTCCGGACTAGCGGCGGTCTACGAGCAGTACTTC. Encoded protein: CASRRGPSGLAAVYEQYF. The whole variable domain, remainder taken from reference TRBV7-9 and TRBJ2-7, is DTGVSQNPRHKITKRGQNVTFRCDPISEHNRLYWYRQTLGQGPEFLTYFQNEAQLEKSRLLSDRFSAERPKGSFSTLEIQRTEQGDSAMYLCASRRGPSGLAAVYEQYFGPGTRLTVT.

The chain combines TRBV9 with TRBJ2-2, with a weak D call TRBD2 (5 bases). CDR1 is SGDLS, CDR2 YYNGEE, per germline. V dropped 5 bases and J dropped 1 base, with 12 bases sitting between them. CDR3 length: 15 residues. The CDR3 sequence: CASRRLGMNTGELFF. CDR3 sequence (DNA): TGTGCCAGCAGACGCCTCGGGATGAACACCGGGGAGCTGTTTTTT.

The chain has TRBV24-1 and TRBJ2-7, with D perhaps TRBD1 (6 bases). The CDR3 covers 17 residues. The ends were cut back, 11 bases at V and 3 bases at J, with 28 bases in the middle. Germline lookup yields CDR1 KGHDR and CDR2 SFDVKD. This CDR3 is CASRSPVGAALRYEQYF. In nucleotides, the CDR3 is TGTGCCAGCAGATCCCCGGTGGGGGCCGCCCTTCGCTACGAGCAGTACTTC.

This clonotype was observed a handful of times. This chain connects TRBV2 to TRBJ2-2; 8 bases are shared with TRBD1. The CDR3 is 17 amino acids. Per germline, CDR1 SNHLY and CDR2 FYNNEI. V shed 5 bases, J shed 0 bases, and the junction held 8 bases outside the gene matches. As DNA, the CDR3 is TGTGCCAGCAGTTCCAGGGGGCGCCAACCGAACACCGGGGAGCTGTTTTTT. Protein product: CASSSRGRQPNTGELFF.

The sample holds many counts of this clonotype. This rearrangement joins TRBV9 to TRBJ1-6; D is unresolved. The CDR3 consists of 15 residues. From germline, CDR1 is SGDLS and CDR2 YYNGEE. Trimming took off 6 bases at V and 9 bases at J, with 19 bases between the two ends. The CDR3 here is CASNPSGSTFSPLHF. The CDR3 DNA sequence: TGTGCCAGCAACCCGTCCGGGTCCACATTTTCACCCCTCCACTTT.

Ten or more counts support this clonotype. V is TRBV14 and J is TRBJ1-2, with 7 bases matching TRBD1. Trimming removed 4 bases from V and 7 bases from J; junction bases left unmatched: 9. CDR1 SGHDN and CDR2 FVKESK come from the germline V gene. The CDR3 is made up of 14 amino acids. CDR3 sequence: CASSPFQGGGGYTF. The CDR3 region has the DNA TGTGCCAGCAGCCCCTTTCAGGGGGGGGGTGGCTACACCTTC.

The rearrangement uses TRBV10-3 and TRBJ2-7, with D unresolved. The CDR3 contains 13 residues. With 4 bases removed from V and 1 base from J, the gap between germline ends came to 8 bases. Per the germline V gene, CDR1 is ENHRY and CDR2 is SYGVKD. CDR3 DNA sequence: TGTGCCATCAGTGGAGCAGAGTCCTACGAGCAGTACTTC. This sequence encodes CAISGAESYEQYF.

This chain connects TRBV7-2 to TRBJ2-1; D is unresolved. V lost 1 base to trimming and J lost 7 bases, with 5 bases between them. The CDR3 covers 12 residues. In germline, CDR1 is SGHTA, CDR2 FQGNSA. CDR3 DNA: TGTGCCAGCAGCTTAGTCGAAAATGAGCAGTTCTTC. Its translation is CASSLVENEQFF.

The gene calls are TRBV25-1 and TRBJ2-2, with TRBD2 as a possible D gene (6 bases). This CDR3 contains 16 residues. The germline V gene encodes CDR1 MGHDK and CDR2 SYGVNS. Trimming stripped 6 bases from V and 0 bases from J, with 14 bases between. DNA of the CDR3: TGTGCCAGCAGCCTGGGACTGCCCCCGAACACCGGGGAGCTGTTTTTT. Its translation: CASSLGLPPNTGELFF.

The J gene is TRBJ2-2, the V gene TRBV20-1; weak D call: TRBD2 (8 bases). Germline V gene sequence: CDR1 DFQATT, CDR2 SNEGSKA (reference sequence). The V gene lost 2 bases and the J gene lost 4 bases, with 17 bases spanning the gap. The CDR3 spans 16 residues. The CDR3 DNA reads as TGCAGTGCTAGATCGGGAGGGGGCTGGGGCACCGGGGAGCTGTTTTTT. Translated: CSARSGGGWGTGELFF.

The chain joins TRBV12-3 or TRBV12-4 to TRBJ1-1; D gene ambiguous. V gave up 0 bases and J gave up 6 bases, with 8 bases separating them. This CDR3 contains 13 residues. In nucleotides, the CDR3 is TGTGCCAGCAGTTTAGCTAGGGTCTCTGAAGCTTTCTTT. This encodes CASSLARVSEAFF.

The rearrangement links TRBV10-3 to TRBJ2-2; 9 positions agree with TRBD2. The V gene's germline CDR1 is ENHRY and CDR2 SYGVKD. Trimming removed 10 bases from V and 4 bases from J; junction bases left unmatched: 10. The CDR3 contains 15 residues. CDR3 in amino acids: CATTGTSPFTGELFF. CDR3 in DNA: TGTGCCACCACGGGGACTAGCCCTTTCACCGGGGAGCTGTTTTTT.

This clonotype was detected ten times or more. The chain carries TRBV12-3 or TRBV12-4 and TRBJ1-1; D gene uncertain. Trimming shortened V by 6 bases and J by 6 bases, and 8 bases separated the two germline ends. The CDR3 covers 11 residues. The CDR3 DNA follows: TGTGCCAGCAGCCGATCGCCTGAAGCTTTCTTT. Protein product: CASSRSPEAFF.

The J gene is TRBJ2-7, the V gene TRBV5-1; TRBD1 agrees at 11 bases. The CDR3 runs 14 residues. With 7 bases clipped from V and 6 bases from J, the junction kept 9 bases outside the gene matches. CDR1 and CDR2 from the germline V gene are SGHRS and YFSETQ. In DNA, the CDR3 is TGCGCCAGCCAGACCGGGACAGGGGGAGTCGAGCAGTACTTC. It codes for CASQTGTGGVEQYF. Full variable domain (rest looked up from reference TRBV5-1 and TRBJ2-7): KAGVTQTPRYLIKTRGQQVTLSCSPISGHRSVSWYQQTPGQGLQFLFEYFSETQRNKGNFPGRFSGRQFSNSRSEMNVSTLELGDSALYLCASQTGTGGVEQYFGPGTRLTVT.

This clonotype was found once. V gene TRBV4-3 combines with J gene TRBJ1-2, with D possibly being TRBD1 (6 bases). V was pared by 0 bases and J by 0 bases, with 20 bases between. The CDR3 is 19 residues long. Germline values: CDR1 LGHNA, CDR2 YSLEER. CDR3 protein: CASSQDHSGSGVPNYGYTF. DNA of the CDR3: TGCGCCAGCAGCCAAGATCATTCGGGTTCAGGGGTCCCTAACTATGGCTACACCTTC.

The CDR3 spells CASSGRGHSTFLWGYTF. The CDR3 DNA follows: TGTGCCAGCAGTGGCCGGGGGCACTCTACCTTCCTATGGGGCTACACCTTC. The chain couples TRBV2 to TRBJ1-2; D may be TRBD1 (6 bases). This CDR3 region has 17 residues. V lost 4 bases and J 8 bases, leaving 26 bases between the germline ends. Germline V gives CDR1 SNHLY, CDR2 FYNNEI.

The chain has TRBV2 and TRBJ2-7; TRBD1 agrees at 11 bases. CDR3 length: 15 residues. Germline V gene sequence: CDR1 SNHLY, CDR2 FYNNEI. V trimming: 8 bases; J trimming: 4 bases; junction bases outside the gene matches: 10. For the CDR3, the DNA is TGTGCCAGCTCACCACCCGGGACAGGGGGATACGAGCAGTACTTC. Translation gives CASSPPGTGGYEQYF. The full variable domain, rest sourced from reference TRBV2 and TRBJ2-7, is EPEVTQTPSHQVTQMGQEVILRCVPISNHLYFYWYRQILGQKVEFLVSFYNNEISEKSEIFDDQFSVERPDGSNFTLKIRSTKLEDSAMYFCASSPPGTGGYEQYFGPGTRLTVT.

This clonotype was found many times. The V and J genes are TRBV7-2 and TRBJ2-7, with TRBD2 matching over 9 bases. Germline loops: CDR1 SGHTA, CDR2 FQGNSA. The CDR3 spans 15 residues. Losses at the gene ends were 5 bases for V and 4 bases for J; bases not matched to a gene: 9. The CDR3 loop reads CASSPSGGRAYEQYF. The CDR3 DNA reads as TGTGCCAGCAGCCCTAGCGGCGGGAGGGCGTACGAGCAGTACTTC.

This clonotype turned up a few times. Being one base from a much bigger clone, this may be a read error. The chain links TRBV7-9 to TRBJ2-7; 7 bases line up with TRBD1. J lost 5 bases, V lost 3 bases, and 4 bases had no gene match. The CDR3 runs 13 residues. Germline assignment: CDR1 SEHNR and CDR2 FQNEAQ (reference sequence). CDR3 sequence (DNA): TGTGCCAGCAGCTTGGGACAGATCGACGAGCAGTACTTC. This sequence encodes CASSLGQIDEQYF.

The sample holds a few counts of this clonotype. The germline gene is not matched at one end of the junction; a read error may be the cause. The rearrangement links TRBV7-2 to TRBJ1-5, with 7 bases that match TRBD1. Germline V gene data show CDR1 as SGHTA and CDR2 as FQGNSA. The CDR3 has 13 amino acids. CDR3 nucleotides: TGCGCCAGCAGCCAAGGGGGCCAGGGGCCCCAGCATTTT. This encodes CASSQGGQGPQHF.

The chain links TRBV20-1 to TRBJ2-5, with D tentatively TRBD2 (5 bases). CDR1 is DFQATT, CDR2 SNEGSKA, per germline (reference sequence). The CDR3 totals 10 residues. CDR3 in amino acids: CSTGRETQYF. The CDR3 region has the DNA TGCAGCACGGGGAGAGAGACCCAGTACTTC.

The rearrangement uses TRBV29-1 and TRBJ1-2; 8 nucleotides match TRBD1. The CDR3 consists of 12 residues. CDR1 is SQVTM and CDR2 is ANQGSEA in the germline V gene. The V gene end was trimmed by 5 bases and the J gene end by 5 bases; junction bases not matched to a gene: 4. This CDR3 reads CSVSQGAYGYTF. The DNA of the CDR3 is TGCAGCGTTTCGCAGGGGGCATATGGCTACACCTTC.

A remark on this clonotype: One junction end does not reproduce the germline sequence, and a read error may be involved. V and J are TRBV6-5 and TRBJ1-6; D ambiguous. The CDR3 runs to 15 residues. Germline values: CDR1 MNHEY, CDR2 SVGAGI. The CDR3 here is CASSSFAGYNSPLHF. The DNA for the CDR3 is TGTGCCAGCAGTTCTTTTGCGGGCTATAATTCGCCCCTCCACTTT.